The present T cell receptor beta chain was sequenced within a study of T-cell reconstitution after alpha-beta-depleted transplantation in children. This clonotype has at least ten counts. It was with unique molecular identifiers that the TCRbeta library was prepared. One entry per CDR3 protein, called by TCRdb with MiXCR from the PCR reads. The repertoire holds approximately 210,000 distinct CDR3 sequences, with just over 14% as singletons. Deletions cut 0 bases from V and 4 bases from J, with 11 bases between. The V gene's germline CDR1 is LNHNV and CDR2 YYDKDF (reference sequence). The CDR3 length is 15 residues.

The input for sequencing was PBMCs from the stem cell graft donor, taken from the stem cell graft. This receptor was obtained from a human donor who donated a stem cell graft to a child with acute lymphoblastic leukemia. V gene TRBV15 combines with J gene TRBJ2-3; D is perhaps TRBD1 (7 bases). CDR3 sequence reads: CATSRDQGGPDTQYF. CDR3 nucleotide sequence: TGTGCCACCAGCAGAGATCAGGGGGGCCCAGATACGCAGTATTTT.